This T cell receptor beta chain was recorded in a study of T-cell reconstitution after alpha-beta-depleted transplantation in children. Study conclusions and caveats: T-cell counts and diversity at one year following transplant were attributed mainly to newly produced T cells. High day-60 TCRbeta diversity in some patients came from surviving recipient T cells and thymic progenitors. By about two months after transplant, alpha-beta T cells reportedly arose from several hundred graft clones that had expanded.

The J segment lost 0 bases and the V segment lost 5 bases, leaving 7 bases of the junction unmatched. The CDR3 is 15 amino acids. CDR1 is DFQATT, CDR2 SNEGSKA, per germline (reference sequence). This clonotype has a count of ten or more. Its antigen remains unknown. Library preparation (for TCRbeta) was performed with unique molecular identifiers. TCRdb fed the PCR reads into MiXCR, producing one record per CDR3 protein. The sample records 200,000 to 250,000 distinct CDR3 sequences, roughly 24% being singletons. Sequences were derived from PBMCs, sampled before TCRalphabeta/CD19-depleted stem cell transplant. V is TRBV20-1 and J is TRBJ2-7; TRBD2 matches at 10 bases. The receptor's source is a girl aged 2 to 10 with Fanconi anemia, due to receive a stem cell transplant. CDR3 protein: CSASAGGFFSYEQYF. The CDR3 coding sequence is TGCAGTGCTTCAGCGGGAGGGTTCTTCTCCTACGAGCAGTACTTC.